These T cell receptor beta chains were read from a single sample in a study of cytotoxic CD8 clonotypes in ibrutinib-treated CLL. Method: immunoSEQ multiplex PCR; TCRdb's copy keeps in-frame clones and lacks some. Among 30,000 or so clones listed, roughly 60% were seen once. Sequenced material: PBMCs, taken before ibrutinib treatment. The receptor set was obtained from a human donor with chronic lymphocytic leukemia. Each CDR3 is given with its conserved first and last residue. D genes are given only for firm matches. Some rows have no size entry. The others give once, few or many, or a class for an expanded clone.

clone size: .
D gene: .
V gene: TRBV5-4
J gene: TRBJ2-5
CDR3 protein: CASSLAAGQETQYF
CDR3 DNA: TGTGCCAGCAGCTTGGCGGCCGGTCAAGAGACCCAGTACTTC

clone size: .
D gene: .
V gene: TRBV6-1
J gene: TRBJ1-5
CDR3 protein: CASSEQKGRQPQHF
CDR3 DNA: TGTGCCAGCAGTGAACAGAAGGGGCGTCAGCCCCAGCATTTT

clone size: .
D gene: .
V gene: TRBV7-9
J gene: TRBJ1-2
CDR3 protein: CASSLVFGVFGWGYTF
CDR3 DNA: TGTGCCAGCAGCTTAGTTTTCGGCGTCTTTGGATGGGGCTACACCTTC

clone size: .
D gene: TRBD2
V gene: TRBV5-1
J gene: TRBJ2-7
CDR3 protein: CASSLDFGLGLAEQYF
CDR3 DNA: TGCGCCAGCAGCTTGGATTTCGGACTAGGGTTGGCCGAGCAGTACTTC

clone size: .
D gene: TRBD1
V gene: TRBV28
J gene: TRBJ2-7
CDR3 protein: CASRRQGWDEQYF
CDR3 DNA: TGTGCCAGCCGAAGACAGGGATGGGACGAGCAGTACTTC

clone size: .
D gene: TRBD1
V gene: TRBV29-1
J gene: TRBJ2-1
CDR3 protein: CSAGTGRYEQFF
CDR3 DNA: TGCAGCGCCGGGACAGGGAGGTATGAGCAGTTCTTC

clone size: few
D gene: .
V gene: TRBV10-2
J gene: TRBJ2-3
CDR3 protein: CASSRSTDTQYF
CDR3 DNA: TGCGCCAGCAGTCGGAGCACAGATACGCAGTATTTT

clone size: .
D gene: TRBD1
V gene: TRBV27
J gene: TRBJ1-2
CDR3 protein: CASRAGGDYGYTF
CDR3 DNA: TGTGCCAGCAGAGCAGGGGGCGACTATGGCTACACCTTC

clone size: .
D gene: TRBD2
V gene: TRBV18
J gene: TRBJ2-2
CDR3 protein: CASSLTASGATGELFF
CDR3 DNA: TGTGCCAGCTCCCTCACGGCTAGCGGGGCGACCGGGGAGCTGTTTTTT

clone size: .
D gene: .
V gene: TRBV2
J gene: TRBJ2-7
CDR3 protein: CASSGQGDEQYF
CDR3 DNA: TGTGCCAGCAGTGGTCAGGGAGATGAGCAGTACTTC